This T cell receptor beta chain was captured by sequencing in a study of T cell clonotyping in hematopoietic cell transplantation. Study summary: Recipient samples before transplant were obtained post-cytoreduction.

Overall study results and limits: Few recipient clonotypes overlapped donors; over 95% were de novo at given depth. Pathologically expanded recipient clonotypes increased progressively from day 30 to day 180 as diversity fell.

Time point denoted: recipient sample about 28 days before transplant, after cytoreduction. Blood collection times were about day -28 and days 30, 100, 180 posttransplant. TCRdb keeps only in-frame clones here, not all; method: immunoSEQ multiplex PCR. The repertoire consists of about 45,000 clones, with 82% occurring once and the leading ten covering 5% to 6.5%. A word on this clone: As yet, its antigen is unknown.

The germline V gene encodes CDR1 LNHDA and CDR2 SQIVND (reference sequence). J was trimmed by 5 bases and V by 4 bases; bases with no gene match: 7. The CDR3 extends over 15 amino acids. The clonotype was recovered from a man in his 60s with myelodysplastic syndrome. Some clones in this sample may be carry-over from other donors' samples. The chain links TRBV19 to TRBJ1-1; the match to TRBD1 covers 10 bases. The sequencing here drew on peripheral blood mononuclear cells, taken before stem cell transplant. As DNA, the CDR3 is TGTGCCAGTAGTACTACGACAGGGGGCAGAACTGAAGCTTTCTTT. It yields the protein CASSTTTGGRTEAFF. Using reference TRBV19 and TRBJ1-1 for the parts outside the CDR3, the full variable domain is DGGITQSPKYLFRKEGQNVTLSCEQNLNHDAMYWYRQDPGQGLRLIYYSQIVNDFQKGDIAEGYSVSREKKESFPLTVTSAQKNPTAFYLCASSTTTGGRTEAFFGQGTRLTVV.